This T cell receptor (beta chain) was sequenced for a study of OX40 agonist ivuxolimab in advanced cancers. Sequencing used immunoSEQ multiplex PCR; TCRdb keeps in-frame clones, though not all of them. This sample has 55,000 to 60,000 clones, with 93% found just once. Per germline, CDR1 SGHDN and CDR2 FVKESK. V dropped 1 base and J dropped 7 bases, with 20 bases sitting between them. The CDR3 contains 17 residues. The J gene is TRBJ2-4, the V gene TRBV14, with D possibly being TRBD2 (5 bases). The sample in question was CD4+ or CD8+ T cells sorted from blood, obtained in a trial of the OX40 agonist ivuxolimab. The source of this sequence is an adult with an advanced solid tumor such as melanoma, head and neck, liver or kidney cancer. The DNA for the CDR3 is TGTGCCAGCAGCCAAGGACCAAGAGGGTCGGAAAGGAACATTCAGTACTTC. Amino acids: CASSQGPRGSERNIQYF.